These 25 T cell receptor beta chains share one sample of origin, sequenced in a study of PD-1 blockade in classical Hodgkin lymphoma. All patients experienced relapse after autologous stem cell transplantation, and brentuximab vedotin exposure was variable. Clones were read by immunoSEQ multiplex PCR, and TCRdb kept only the in-frame ones, dropping some. Of roughly 97,000 clones in the sample, 75% to 90% were seen once. The sequencing here drew on peripheral blood mononuclear cells (PBMCs), taken at baseline. These receptors were collected from a human donor with classical Hodgkin lymphoma.

This clone was observed a single time. The rearrangement joins TRBV4-2 to TRBJ2-7, with D possibly matching TRBD2 (6 bases). The ends were cut back, 4 bases at V and 6 bases at J, with 22 bases in the middle. Germline V gives CDR1 LGHNA, CDR2 YNFKEQ. The CDR3 contains 16 residues. The CDR3 reads CASSRAGWGGMGEQYF. In DNA, the CDR3 is TGTGCCAGCAGCCGGGCTGGGTGGGGAGGAATGGGCGAGCAGTACTTC.

The sample holds one count of this clone. CDR3 in amino acids: CAWSVRGRDYGYTF. The CDR3 DNA follows: TGTGCCTGGAGTGTACGAGGTCGGGACTATGGCTACACCTTC. The chain employs TRBV30 and TRBJ1-2; no clear D. Germline V lookup: CDR1 GTSNPN, CDR2 SVGIG (reference sequence). CDR3 length: 14 amino acids. Trimming took 0 bases from V and 3 from J, leaving 11 bases between them.

V and J are TRBV27 and TRBJ2-7, with TRBD1 matching over 7 bases. Unmatched junction bases numbered 7, after V lost 2 bases and J lost 6 bases. The CDR3 has 14 residues. The germline V gene encodes CDR1 MNHEY and CDR2 SMNVEV (reference sequence). The CDR3 spells CASSLSRGSIEQYF. Written as DNA, the CDR3 is TGTGCCAGCAGTTTAAGCAGGGGGAGTATCGAGCAGTACTTC.

The chain carries TRBV15 and TRBJ2-1; D possibly uses TRBD1 or TRBD2 (5 bases each). The CDR3 sequence is 17 residues long. V lost 5 bases, J lost 9 bases, and 26 bases lay in between. Germline CDR1 and CDR2: LNHNV and YYDKDF (reference sequence). The CDR3 DNA sequence: TGTGCCACCAGCTCTCCGGGGCGTAGAGCCGGAGGATCTGAGCAGTTCTTC. Protein sequence: CATSSPGRRAGGSEQFF.

V and J are TRBV9 and TRBJ1-2; a weak D match, TRBD1 (6 bases). Trimming took 4 bases from V and 5 from J, leaving 9 bases between them. CDR3 length equals 12 residues. Germline loops: CDR1 SGDLS, CDR2 YYNGEE. The CDR3, as DNA: TGTGCCAGCAGCTCACAGGGTTATGGCTACACCTTC. It is translated as CASSSQGYGYTF.

This chain joins TRBV19 and TRBJ2-1, with TRBD2 matching 8 bases. The CDR3 is 16 residues long. Germline trimming cut 4 bases from V and 0 bases from J; bases unmatched to any gene: 5. Germline loops: CDR1 LNHDA, CDR2 SQIVND (reference sequence). CDR3: CASSNLGTSSYNEQFF. The CDR3 nucleotides are TGTGCCAGTAGTAATTTGGGGACTAGCTCCTACAATGAGCAGTTCTTC.

The gene calls are TRBV19 and TRBJ2-1; no reliable D call. The CDR3 runs 14 residues. Germline CDR1 is LNHDA and CDR2 is SQIVND (reference sequence). CDR3 sequence (DNA): TGTGCAACGAAAATGTGGGAAAGGGCCGATGAGCAGTTCTTC. Residues: CATKMWERADEQFF.

This chain connects TRBV9 to TRBJ1-4; D gene ambiguous. CDR1 SGDLS and CDR2 YYNGEE come from the germline V gene. V lost 0 bases and J 3 bases, leaving 3 bases between the germline ends. The CDR3 is 13 residues long. The CDR3 is CASSVGPNEKLFF. The CDR3 region has the DNA TGTGCCAGCAGCGTAGGACCTAATGAAAAACTGTTTTTT.

The CDR3 here is CASSLYAGYYEQYF. The CDR3 region has the DNA TGTGCCAGCAGTTTGTATGCAGGTTACTACGAGCAGTACTTC. The chain combines TRBV27 with TRBJ2-7; D is undetermined. V was cut by 3 bases and J by 3 bases, with 12 bases left in between. CDR3 size: 14 residues. Germline V gives CDR1 MNHEY, CDR2 SMNVEV (reference sequence).

The rearrangement uses TRBV5-6 and TRBJ1-2; a weak D match, TRBD1 (5 bases). The germline CDR1 and CDR2 sequences are SGHDT and YYEEEE. This CDR3 is built from 14 residues. The germline V and J ends were trimmed by 5 bases and 8 bases, with 19 bases remaining between them. The CDR3 sequence: CASSFTQGGDGYTF. DNA for the CDR3: TGTGCCAGCAGTTTTACTCAGGGTGGTGACGGCTACACCTTC.

As for this clone: Other DNA sequences from this sample encode an identical CDR3 as well. The chain links TRBV18 to TRBJ1-5; no firm D call. The V and J ends lost 4 bases and 0 bases respectively, with 4 bases between them. There are 13 residues in the CDR3. Germline V gene lookup returns CDR1 KGHSH and CDR2 LQKENI. CDR3 in amino acids: CASSQGSNQPQHF. Here the CDR3 DNA reads TGTGCCAGCTCACAGGGTAGCAATCAGCCCCAGCATTTT.

V gene TRBV5-1 combines with J gene TRBJ2-3; 8 nucleotides agree with TRBD1. V shed 3 bases and J 5 bases; nucleotides not matched to a gene: 5. The CDR3 spans 14 residues. The V gene's germline CDR1 is SGHRS and CDR2 YFSETQ. In nucleotides, the CDR3 is TGCGCCAGCAGCTGGACCAGGGGGCGAGATACGCAGTATTTT. Its translation: CASSWTRGRDTQYF.

The rearrangement links TRBV12-5 to TRBJ2-5; possible D gene TRBD2, 6 bases. The V end lost 1 base, the J end lost 2 bases, and 14 bases lay between the germline ends. This CDR3 region has 16 residues. CDR1 LGHNT and CDR2 FRNRAP come from the germline V gene. The CDR3 DNA reads TGTGCTAGTGGTTTGGCGTCGGGAGAACCACAAGAGACCCAGTACTTC. It is translated as CASGLASGEPQETQYF. Complete variable domain (other parts from reference TRBV12-5 and TRBJ2-5): DARVTQTPRHKVTEMGQEVTMRCQPILGHNTVFWYRQTMMQGLELLAYFRNRAPLDDSGMPKDRFSAEMPDATLATLKIQPSEPRDSAVYFCASGLASGEPQETQYFGPGTRLLVL.

This chain links TRBV7-2 with TRBJ2-4, with 8 nucleotides matching TRBD2. The CDR3 has 14 amino acids. Trimming removed 2 bases from V and 7 bases from J; junction bases left unmatched: 4. The germline gives CDR1 SGHTA, CDR2 FQGNSA. CDR3 loop: CASSLSGGVNIQYF. The DNA for the CDR3 is TGTGCCAGCAGCTTATCGGGAGGGGTTAACATTCAGTACTTC.

The CDR3 protein is CAIRPDREETQYF. The CDR3 DNA reads TGTGCCATCAGGCCAGACAGGGAGGAGACCCAGTACTTC. This chain links TRBV10-3 with TRBJ2-5, with TRBD1 identical over 7 bases. Germline values: CDR1 ENHRY, CDR2 SYGVKD. V lost 6 bases, J lost 5 bases, and 6 bases stayed unmatched. CDR3 length: 13 residues.

The V and J genes are TRBV6-5 and TRBJ1-1, with D possibly being TRBD1 (5 bases). The V gene lost 3 bases and the J gene lost 7 bases, with 9 bases spanning the gap. Germline CDR1 MNHEY, CDR2 SVGAGI. CDR3 length equals 12 residues. The CDR3 bases are TGTGCCAGCAGTTATGGGGACCTTGAAGCTTTCTTT. Its protein is CASSYGDLEAFF.

This sequence joins TRBV14 and TRBJ2-3; D might be TRBD2 (6 bases). The CDR3 covers 15 residues. CDR1 SGHDN and CDR2 FVKESK come from the germline V gene. V was shortened by 1 base and J by 4 bases, with 12 bases between the two germline ends. Here the CDR3 reads CASSQAGVGPDTQYF. In DNA, the CDR3 is TGTGCCAGCAGCCAAGCGGGAGTGGGCCCAGATACGCAGTATTTT.

This clone was picked up one time. The chain is built from TRBV28 and TRBJ2-7; D not resolved. This CDR3 is 14 amino acids long. V lost 2 bases and J lost 2, with 10 bases in between. Germline CDR1 MDHEN, CDR2 SYDVKM. In DNA form, the CDR3 reads TGTGCCAGCAGTTTAGTGGGGAAGCCCTACGAGCAGTACTTC. This sequence encodes CASSLVGKPYEQYF.

The chain uses TRBV27 and TRBJ2-3, with 7 bases lining up with TRBD2. This CDR3 contains 16 residues. J was trimmed by 4 bases and V by 1 base; bases with no gene match: 8. CDR1 and CDR2 from the germline V gene are MNHEY and SMNVEV (reference sequence). The CDR3 DNA follows: TGTGCCAGCAGTTTATTAGGCGGGAGATTCTCAGATACGCAGTATTTT. Translated: CASSLLGGRFSDTQYF.

This chain joins TRBV28 and TRBJ1-2; D gene ambiguous. V was trimmed by 3 bases and J by 7 bases, leaving 9 bases between them. Germline CDR1 and CDR2: MDHEN and SYDVKM. The CDR3 length is 12 residues. CDR3 DNA: TGTGCCAGCAGTTTCGAGGGCGGTGGCTACACCTTC. Translation gives CASSFEGGGYTF.

This sequence joins TRBV5-5 and TRBJ1-1; D is perhaps TRBD1 (6 bases). CDR3 length equals 14 residues. Deletions cut 4 bases from V and 4 bases from J, with 14 bases between. Per germline, CDR1 SGHKS and CDR2 YYEKEE (reference sequence). The CDR3 DNA reads as TGTGCCAGCAGCAGCGCAGGGGTGATCACTGAAGCTTTCTTT. Amino acid sequence: CASSSAGVITEAFF. The complete variable domain, with remaining parts taken from reference TRBV5-5 and TRBJ1-1, reads DAGVTQSPTHLIKTRGQQVTLRCSPISGHKSVSWYQQVLGQGPQFIFQYYEKEERGRGNFPDRFSARQFPNYSSELNVNALLLGDSALYLCASSSAGVITEAFFGQGTRLTVV.

This clone appeared a single time. The rearrangement uses TRBV7-2 and TRBJ1-4, with no clear D. This CDR3 has 13 amino acids. From germline, CDR1 is SGHTA and CDR2 FQGNSA. Trimming removed 5 bases at V and 10 bases at J, with 14 bases between. In nucleotides, the CDR3 is TGTGCCAGCAGCCCCCCCGTGCGTGGAAAACTGTTTTTT. This translates into CASSPPVRGKLFF. The full variable domain, its missing parts supplied by reference TRBV7-2 and TRBJ1-4, is GAGVSQSPSNKVTEKGKDVELRCDPISGHTALYWYRQSLGQGLEFLIYFQGNSAPDKSGLPSDRFSAERTGGSVSTLTIQRTQQEDSAVYLCASSPPVRGKLFFGSGTQLSVL.

CDR3: CASSQRAPPYEQYF. The CDR3 nucleotides read TGTGCCAGCAGCCAACGGGCACCGCCCTACGAGCAGTACTTC. The chain carries TRBV7-2 and TRBJ2-7; no definite D call. V was pared by 5 bases and J by 2 bases, with 13 bases between. The CDR3 spans 14 residues. CDR1 SGHTA and CDR2 FQGNSA come from the germline V gene.

The chain carries TRBV7-2 and TRBJ2-3; D is uncertain. Trimming removed 1 base from V and 0 bases from J, with 8 bases in between. CDR1 is SGHTA, CDR2 FQGNSA, per germline. This CDR3 comprises 15 residues. The CDR3 DNA follows: TGTGCCAGCAGCTTAGTGGTGACTAGCACAGATACGCAGTATTTT. Translated, it gives CASSLVVTSTDTQYF. The full variable domain, completed using reference TRBV7-2 and TRBJ2-3, is GAGVSQSPSNKVTEKGKDVELRCDPISGHTALYWYRQSLGQGLEFLIYFQGNSAPDKSGLPSDRFSAERTGGSVSTLTIQRTQQEDSAVYLCASSLVVTSTDTQYFGPGTRLTVL.

This clone has only a few counts. The chain joins TRBV5-1 to TRBJ1-2; TRBD1 matches 11 bases. V lost 3 bases to trimming and J lost 7 bases; unmatched junction nucleotides: 5. CDR1 is SGHRS, CDR2 YFSETQ, per germline. The CDR3 runs 14 residues. The CDR3 DNA reads as TGCGCCAGCAGCTACGGACAGGGGGCCCGTGGCTACACCTTC. Amino acids: CASSYGQGARGYTF.